These 15 T cell receptor beta chains came from one sample sequenced in a study of cytomegalovirus exposure and HLA in healthy donors. In the PCR, 60 Vbeta and 13 Jbeta primers were used. Clones were read by immunoSEQ multiplex PCR, and TCRdb kept only the in-frame ones, dropping some. The sample shows 65,000 to 80,000 clones, and about 4.6% sits with its ten largest clones. Sequenced input: PBMCs. These receptors were taken from a man aged 25 to 40 in good health and CMV-seronegative.

V gene TRBV28 combines with J gene TRBJ2-4; 8 bases map to TRBD2. The V gene's germline CDR1 is MDHEN and CDR2 SYDVKM. The CDR3 extends over 15 amino acids. J was trimmed by 6 bases and V by 6 bases; bases with no gene match: 10. Written as DNA, the CDR3 is TGTGCCAGCAGCCCGGGGGGGCAGGACATAAACATTCAGTACTTC. Translation: CASSPGGQDINIQYF.

The rearrangement links TRBV2 to TRBJ1-1; D is unclear. From germline, CDR1 is SNHLY and CDR2 FYNNEI. The V end was cut by 4 bases, the J end by 1 base, with 10 bases between. The CDR3 sequence is 14 residues long. In DNA form, the CDR3 reads TGTGCCAGCAGTGTGGAGGGAGGGAACACTGAAGCTTTCTTT. Translation gives CASSVEGGNTEAFF.

J is TRBJ1-2 and V is TRBV20-1; D gene uncertain. The V gene lost 3 bases and the J gene lost 8 bases, with 10 bases spanning the gap. Looked up from germline, CDR1 is DFQATT and CDR2 is SNEGSKA (reference sequence). This CDR3 is 11 amino acids long. The CDR3 loop is CSARDYSGYTF. The CDR3 bases are TGCAGTGCTAGGGACTACTCAGGCTACACCTTC.

A word on this clone: The junction shows a germline mismatch at one end, possibly a read error. Other nucleotide sequences from this sample produce the same CDR3. This chain connects TRBV5-1 to TRBJ1-6, with TRBD1 matching 12 bases. This CDR3 spans 15 amino acids. Per germline, CDR1 SGHRS and CDR2 YFSETQ. The CDR3, as DNA: TGCGCCAGCAGCTTGGGCGGGACAGGGGGCTCACCCCTACACTTT. Translation gives CASSLGGTGGSPLHF.

The rearrangement links TRBV4-2 to TRBJ1-6, with D tentatively TRBD1 (6 bases). CDR3 length equals 19 residues. V lost 3 bases, J lost 7 bases, and 25 bases lay in between. Germline V gives CDR1 LGHNA, CDR2 YNFKEQ. This CDR3 reads CASSHVARDTFLRNSPLHF. The CDR3 DNA reads TGTGCCAGCAGCCATGTTGCCCGGGACACCTTCCTTAGGAATTCACCCCTCCACTTT.

The chain recombines TRBV27 with TRBJ2-2; possible D gene TRBD1, 6 bases. Germline lookup yields CDR1 MNHEY and CDR2 SMNVEV (reference sequence). This CDR3 spans 16 amino acids. V lost 2 bases and J lost 7, with 17 bases in between. As DNA, the CDR3 is TGTGCCAGCAGTTTAAGGACAGCCGTCAGTCGCGGGGAGCTGTTTTTT. Translating it yields CASSLRTAVSRGELFF.

This sequence joins TRBV15 and TRBJ1-2; a possible D gene is TRBD1 (6 bases). V gave up 0 bases and J gave up 4 bases, with 12 bases separating them. This CDR3 has 15 amino acids. Germline V gene data show CDR1 as LNHNV and CDR2 as YYDKDF (reference sequence). CDR3 amino acids: CATSREFRRGYGYTF. The CDR3 nucleotides are TGTGCCACCAGCAGAGAGTTTCGCAGGGGCTATGGCTACACCTTC.

The chain recombines TRBV2 with TRBJ1-2, with D perhaps TRBD1 (6 bases). This CDR3 comprises 13 residues. The V and J ends lost 6 bases and 4 bases respectively, with 12 bases between them. The V gene's germline CDR1 is SNHLY and CDR2 FYNNEI. CDR3 DNA sequence: TGTGCCAGCAGGGGTACAGGGACCTATGGCTACACCTTC. Its translation: CASRGTGTYGYTF.

This chain connects TRBV29-1 to TRBJ2-7, with 12 bases aligning to TRBD1. V lost 4 bases to trimming and J lost 7 bases; unmatched junction nucleotides: 5. This CDR3 contains 13 residues. CDR1 and CDR2 (germline): SQVTM, ANQGSEA. This chain's CDR3 is CSVVGQGAREQYF. The CDR3 DNA reads TGCAGCGTTGTGGGACAGGGGGCAAGGGAGCAGTACTTC.

The V and J genes are TRBV2 and TRBJ1-3, with D maybe TRBD1 (6 bases). Trimming left V 2 bases short and J 3 bases short, with 8 bases between. The CDR3 length is 14 residues. Germline-derived CDR1 and CDR2 are SNHLY and FYNNEI. CDR3 loop: CASSEIQGGNTIYF. DNA for the CDR3: TGTGCCAGCAGTGAAATACAGGGTGGAAACACCATATATTTT.

The V and J genes are TRBV5-4 and TRBJ1-2; 8 bases agree with TRBD1. The trim removed 0 bases at V and 5 bases at J, leaving 6 bases unmatched. The CDR3 is 15 amino acids. CDR1 and CDR2 (germline): SGHNT, YYREEE (reference sequence). CDR3 in amino acids: CASSLDAGGNYGYTF. Here the CDR3 DNA reads TGTGCCAGCAGCTTGGACGCAGGGGGCAATTATGGCTACACCTTC.

The J gene is TRBJ2-7, the V gene TRBV5-1; D gene ambiguous. V lost 1 base to trimming and J lost 3 bases, with 8 bases between them. Germline V gene lookup returns CDR1 SGHRS and CDR2 YFSETQ. This CDR3 has 13 amino acids. CDR3 sequence (DNA): TGCGCCAGCAGCTTGAGCAATTACTACGAGCAGTACTTC. Amino acid sequence: CASSLSNYYEQYF.

The CDR3 loop reads CASSIWTAFRSYNSPLHF. CDR3 coding DNA: TGTGCCAGTAGTATCTGGACAGCCTTTCGCTCCTATAATTCACCCCTCCACTTT. The chain couples TRBV19 to TRBJ1-6; weak D call: TRBD1 (6 bases). The CDR3 length is 18 residues. In germline, CDR1 is LNHDA, CDR2 SQIVND (reference sequence). The ends were cut back, 3 bases at V and 0 bases at J, with 15 bases in the middle.

The chain combines TRBV5-4 with TRBJ1-3; 7 bases agree with TRBD1. The CDR3 spans 16 residues. CDR1 and CDR2 from the germline V gene are SGHNT and YYREEE (reference sequence). V shed 3 bases and J 4 bases; nucleotides not matched to a gene: 10. The CDR3 DNA sequence: TGTGCCAGCAGCTCTCGCAGACAGGGCTCCGGAAACACCATATATTTT. Translating it yields CASSSRRQGSGNTIYF.

The V call is TRBV13, the J call TRBJ2-1; 13 positions agree with TRBD2. Germline V gives CDR1 PRHDT, CDR2 FYEKMQ (reference sequence). The CDR3 spans 16 residues. V lost 5 bases, J lost 5 bases, and 6 bases stayed unmatched. CDR3 nucleotide sequence: TGTGCCAGCAGCCCCCGGGGACTAGCGGGGAACAATGAGCAGTTCTTC. Amino acid sequence: CASSPRGLAGNNEQFF. The whole variable domain, filled in from reference TRBV13 and TRBJ2-1, reads AAGVIQSPRHLIKEKRETATLKCYPIPRHDTVYWYQQGPGQDPQFLISFYEKMQSDKGSIPDRFSAQQFSDYHSELNMSSLELGDSALYFCASSPRGLAGNNEQFFGPGTRLTVL.